Following are 17 T cell receptor beta chains from one sample sequenced in a study of glioma-infiltrating T cells. The iRepertoire nested amplicon-rescue multiplex PCR amplified TCR alpha and beta CDR3s from RNA. TCRdb re-called the multiplex PCR reads through MiXCR, storing one row per CDR3 protein. Among a few hundred thousand distinct CDR3 sequences listed, 35% to 45% were seen once. The sequencing input was glioma tissue, nonneoplastic brain tissue, or PBMCs (not recorded which). Receptor source: a human donor with low-grade glioma or glioblastoma, undergoing nonglioma brain surgery, or in good health (not recorded which).

V usage is TRBV19 and J usage is TRBJ1-2, with a weak D call TRBD1 (6 bases). The germline V gene has CDR1 LNHDA and CDR2 SQIVND (reference sequence). The CDR3 has 14 amino acids. V was shortened by 6 bases and J by 8 bases, with 19 bases between the two germline ends. DNA for the CDR3: TGTGCCAGTAGGCGGGACATTTTAACCGGGGGCTACACCTTC. Its translation: CASRRDILTGGYTF. Full variable domain (rest looked up from reference TRBV19 and TRBJ1-2): DGGITQSPKYLFRKEGQNVTLSCEQNLNHDAMYWYRQDPGQGLRLIYYSQIVNDFQKGDIAEGYSVSREKKESFPLTVTSAQKNPTAFYLCASRRDILTGGYTFGSGTRLTVV.

This clonotype was observed many times. V usage is TRBV7-9 and J usage is TRBJ1-1; 8 nucleotides agree with TRBD1. The germline V gene has CDR1 SEHNR and CDR2 FQNEAQ (reference sequence). CDR3 length: 15 amino acids. After removal of 4 bases from V and 3 bases from J, the junction contained 7 bases not matched to a gene. The CDR3 coding sequence is TGTGCCAGCAGCTCCGGACAGGGTCGCGACACTGAAGCTTTCTTT. Translating it yields CASSSGQGRDTEAFF.

The chain is built from TRBV18 and TRBJ1-1; 7 nucleotides agree with TRBD1. This CDR3 spans 15 amino acids. With 3 bases clipped from V and 5 bases from J, the junction kept 9 bases outside the gene matches. The V gene's germline CDR1 is KGHSH and CDR2 LQKENI. The CDR3 loop is CASSPRQGSGTEAFF. The CDR3 nucleotides are TGTGCCAGCTCACCGAGACAGGGAAGTGGAACTGAAGCTTTCTTT.

In this sample, this clonotype turned up a few times. The chain is built from TRBV27 and TRBJ2-2, with D possibly matching TRBD1 (5 bases). V lost 5 bases and J lost 0, with 13 bases in between. Germline CDR1 and CDR2: MNHEY and SMNVEV (reference sequence). The CDR3 spans 16 residues. CDR3 loop: CASSRQTLPNTGELFF. In DNA form, the CDR3 reads TGTGCCAGCAGTAGACAGACCCTTCCGAACACCGGGGAGCTGTTTTTT.

As to this clonotype: Since no conserved phenylalanine or tryptophan closes the CDR3, a read error is the likely cause. This chain links TRBV12-3 or TRBV12-4 with TRBJ2-3; D not certain. V gave up 3 bases and J gave up 2 bases, with 6 bases separating them. The CDR3 runs to 13 residues. The CDR3 sequence: CASSFAATDTQYL. As DNA, the CDR3 is TGTGCCAGCAGTTTCGCAGCCACAGATACGCAGTATCTT.

The CDR3 protein is CVTTWGVDTEAFF. The CDR3 nucleotides read TGTGTTACTACTTGGGGGGTTGACACTGAAGCTTTCTTT. The V and J genes are TRBV15 and TRBJ1-1; TRBD1 might be the D (5 bases). Germline assignment: CDR1 LNHNV and CDR2 YYDKDF (reference sequence). The length of the CDR3 is 13 residues.

This clonotype was recorded at least ten times. CDR3 sequence: CSARGGSSGNTIYF. The DNA of the CDR3 is TGCAGTGCTAGAGGCGGCAGCTCTGGAAACACCATATATTTT. The gene calls are TRBV20-1 and TRBJ1-3, with D unresolved. Trimming cost V 1 base and J 0 bases, with 7 bases left between them. Germline CDR1 is DFQATT and CDR2 is SNEGSKA (reference sequence). The CDR3 length is 14 residues.

This clonotype was counted between two and nine times. Its ends do not fully match the called genes, so a read error is possible. The DNA for the CDR3 is TGTGCCAGCAGTTTCCGCCAGGACTACCAGCAGTACTTC. Protein product: CASSFRQDYQQYF. The V gene is TRBV28, the J gene TRBJ2-7; perhaps TRBD2 as D (6 bases). The CDR3 extends over 13 amino acids. The germline CDR1 and CDR2 sequences are MDHEN and SYDVKM.

This clonotype was detected ten times or more. V and J are TRBV28 and TRBJ2-3, with D hard to call. Germline lookup yields CDR1 MDHEN and CDR2 SYDVKM. V was trimmed by 5 bases and J by 4 bases, leaving 16 bases between them. CDR3 length: 15 residues. The CDR3 nucleotides are TGTGCCAGCAGTCAAGCGCCTATGTCGGCAGATACGCAGTATTTT. It codes for CASSQAPMSADTQYF.

This clonotype was recorded a few times. The gene calls are TRBV27 and TRBJ2-3; D possibly corresponds to TRBD2 (6 bases). The CDR3 runs to 15 residues. With 3 bases removed from V and 6 bases from J, the gap between germline ends came to 16 bases. Germline V gene data show CDR1 as MNHEY and CDR2 as SMNVEV (reference sequence). The CDR3 nucleotides are TGTGCCAGCAGTTTTTTTCTGGCGGGACTCGATACGCAGTATTTT. Amino acids: CASSFFLAGLDTQYF.

This clonotype was observed a few times. CDR3 protein: CASSEQDSYNSPLHF. The DNA for the CDR3 is TGTGCCAGCAGTGAACAGGACTCCTATAATTCACCCCTCCACTTT. The chain carries TRBV2 and TRBJ1-6; no clear D gene. The CDR3 is made up of 15 amino acids. The ends were cut back, 2 bases at V and 0 bases at J, with 5 bases in the middle. Germline CDR1 is SNHLY and CDR2 is FYNNEI.

V is TRBV20-1 and J is TRBJ1-1, with TRBD1 matching over 11 bases. The CDR3 is 13 residues long. Germline-derived CDR1 and CDR2 are DFQATT and SNEGSKA (reference sequence). Unmatched junction bases numbered 7, after V lost 7 bases and J lost 6 bases. CDR3 DNA: TGCAGTGGCCGGACAGGGGGCTTCTCTGAAGCTTTCTTT. Its protein product is CSGRTGGFSEAFF.

The sample holds a few counts of this clonotype. The V call is TRBV5-1, the J call TRBJ2-4; the D is unclear. The CDR3 totals 15 residues. CDR1 and CDR2 (germline): SGHRS, YFSETQ. Trimming took 0 bases from V and 0 from J, leaving 7 bases between them. CDR3 amino acids: CASSLGTLAKNIQYF. The DNA of the CDR3 is TGCGCCAGCAGCTTGGGTACTCTAGCCAAAAACATTCAGTACTTC. Together with reference TRBV5-1 and TRBJ2-4, the CDR3 gives the full variable domain: KAGVTQTPRYLIKTRGQQVTLSCSPISGHRSVSWYQQTPGQGLQFLFEYFSETQRNKGNFPGRFSGRQFSNSRSEMNVSTLELGDSALYLCASSLGTLAKNIQYFGAGTRLSVL.

Turning to this clonotype: At one of its ends the junction is not consistent with the germline gene, which may arise from a read error. V usage is TRBV7-3 and J usage is TRBJ2-1; a weak D match, TRBD2 (6 bases). The CDR3 is made up of 15 amino acids. Germline V CDR1 and CDR2: SGHTA, FQGTGA. The CDR3 DNA is TGTGCCAGCAGCCAGACCCGGGACTCCCACAATGAGCAGTTCTTC. It translates to CASSQTRDSHNEQFF.

This clonotype was seen a handful of times. This chain's CDR3 is CASRPPGGDEQFF. DNA for the CDR3: TGTGCCAGCCGGCCGCCGGGAGGTGATGAGCAGTTCTTC. The gene calls are TRBV5-4 and TRBJ2-1, with 7 bases identical to TRBD2. The CDR3 spans 13 residues. CDR1 and CDR2 (germline): SGHNT, YYREEE (reference sequence). Germline trimming cut 7 bases from V and 8 bases from J; bases unmatched to any gene: 9. The full variable domain, its missing parts supplied by reference TRBV5-4 and TRBJ2-1, is ETGVTQSPTHLIKTRGQQVTLRCSSQSGHNTVSWYQQALGQGPQFIFQYYREEENGRGNFPPRFSGLQFPNYSSELNVNALELDDSALYLCASRPPGGDEQFFGPGTRLTVL.

This clonotype appeared many times. This CDR3 reads CASSQGAEGNYNEQFF. The CDR3, as DNA: TGCGCCAGCAGCCAAGGAGCGGAGGGCAACTACAATGAGCAGTTCTTC. The gene calls are TRBV4-3 and TRBJ2-1, with D perhaps matching TRBD2 (6 bases). Germline V gives CDR1 LGHNA, CDR2 YSLEER. The CDR3 has 16 residues. V was trimmed by 1 base and J by 3 bases, leaving 13 bases between them.

The CDR3 coding sequence is TGTGCCAGCAGCTTAGACGTCCGGACTAGCTCTGGGGAGACCCAGTACTTC. Translation: CASSLDVRTSSGETQYF. The gene calls are TRBV7-8 and TRBJ2-5; TRBD2 agrees at 8 bases. The CDR3 length is 17 residues. The germline gives CDR1 SGHVS, CDR2 FQNEAQ. V gave up 1 base and J gave up 5 bases; unmatched junction bases: 12.